A selection of T cell receptor beta chains follows, all from one sample in a study of Ad26.COV2.S vaccination and SARS-CoV-2 variants. Sequenced by immunoSEQ multiplex PCR; TCRdb stores in-frame clones only, minus some. The sample includes roughly 250,000 clones, around 88% of them seen just once. Source: peripheral blood, taken in a trial of Ad26.COV2.S vaccine versus placebo. The receptor source for this set is a person aged 18-65 years who received the Ad26.COV2.S COVID-19 vaccine or a placebo. Both conserved end residues are part of each CDR3. A D gene is named only where the DNA matches it firmly. Clone sizes are given selectively: once, few, many, or a class where the clone is expanded.

d_gene	v_gene	j_gene	abundance	CDR3nt	CDR3aa
NA	TRBV5-1	TRBJ2-3	few	TGCGCCAGCAGCTTGGCCTCTCCAGATACGCAGTATTTT	CASSLASPDTQYF
TRBD2	TRBV5-5	TRBJ2-3	NA	TGTGCCAGCAGCTCTCTAACGGGACTAGCGGGAGTAGATACGCAGTATTTT	CASSSLTGLAGVDTQYF
NA	TRBV2	TRBJ2-3	NA	TGTGCCAGCAGTGAAGGCGTGGGGCAGTATTTT	CASSEGVGQYF
NA	TRBV12-3/TRBV12-4	TRBJ2-5	NA	TGTGCCAGCAGAGGACAGGAGACCCAGTACTTC	CASRGQETQYF
NA	TRBV19	TRBJ1-5	once	TGTGCCGGGGGGGCGGGTAATGGTCAGCCCCAGCATTTT	CAGGAGNGQPQHF
NA	TRBV7-3	TRBJ2-6	NA	TGTGCCAGCAGCCCACGACATGGGGGTACTTCTGGGGCCAACGTCCTGACTTTC	CASSPRHGGTSGANVLTF
NA	TRBV9	TRBJ2-1	NA	TGTGCCAGCAGCCCCACCTCCTACAATGAGCAGTTCTTC	CASSPTSYNEQFF
NA	TRBV4-1	TRBJ2-2	NA	TGCGCCAGCAGAACAGGGAGCGGGGAGCTGTTTTTT	CASRTGSGELFF
TRBD1	TRBV30	TRBJ1-2	NA	TGTGCCTGGACCCGGGACCGCGGGACAGGGTCGATGAGCTACACCTTC	CAWTRDRGTGSMSYTF
TRBD1	TRBV7-9	TRBJ2-4	NA	TGTGCCAGCGGCCCGAGACAGGGGACCAAAAACATTCAGTACTTC	CASGPRQGTKNIQYF
TRBD2	TRBV3-1/TRBV3-2	TRBJ2-3	NA	TGTGCCAGCAGCCAGGCTCTAGCGGGAGGGCCCACGCAGTATTTT	CASSQALAGGPTQYF
NA	TRBV5-4	TRBJ2-7	NA	TGTGCCAGCAGCTTGGCCTGGCAGGGGCACGGCGAGCAGTACTTC	CASSLAWQGHGEQYF
TRBD1	TRBV2	TRBJ1-3	NA	TGTGCCAGCAGTGTGACAGGGGGTCCTGGAAACACCATATATTTT	CASSVTGGPGNTIYF
TRBD1	TRBV14	TRBJ2-7	NA	TGTGCCAGGTCCTCATTCCGGGACAGTTCCTACGAGCAGTACTTC	CARSSFRDSSYEQYF
TRBD2	TRBV6-4	TRBJ2-1	NA	TGTGCCAGCAGGGGACTAGCGGGATCAAATGAGCAGTTCTTC	CASRGLAGSNEQFF
NA	TRBV2	TRBJ1-6	NA	TGTGCCAGCAGCCAAACCCCGGGGACGGGGGCCTATAATTCACCCCTCCACTTT	CASSQTPGTGAYNSPLHF
NA	TRBV25-1	TRBJ2-7	NA	TGTGCCAGCAGTGAATTCACTTACGAGCAGTACTTC	CASSEFTYEQYF
TRBD1	TRBV12-3/TRBV12-4	TRBJ1-5	NA	TGTGCCAGCAGCATAGACAGGGACCAGCCCCAGCATTTT	CASSIDRDQPQHF
NA	TRBV5-4	TRBJ1-2	NA	TGTGCCAGCAGCTCTACAGCCTACTATGGCTACACCTTC	CASSSTAYYGYTF
NA	TRBV6-1	TRBJ2-7	NA	TGTGCCAGCAGTGACCTAGTGACAGCCTACGAGCAGTACTTC	CASSDLVTAYEQYF
NA	TRBV9	TRBJ1-1	NA	TGTGCCAGCAGCGTAGGTGGCTTGTTAGGGGACACTGAAGCTTTCTTT	CASSVGGLLGDTEAFF
TRBD1	TRBV7-9	TRBJ1-5	NA	TGTGCCAGCAGCTTAGACAGGGGTGGAATGGGCAATCAGCCCCAGCATTTT	CASSLDRGGMGNQPQHF
TRBD1	TRBV18	TRBJ1-2	NA	TGTGCCAGCTCACCGAGACAGGGGGTAATAATACATGGCTACACCTTC	CASSPRQGVIIHGYTF
NA	TRBV6-2/TRBV6-3	TRBJ2-2	few	TGTGCCAGCAGTTCATCTACCGGGGAGCTGTTTTTT	CASSSSTGELFF
TRBD1	TRBV30	TRBJ1-6	NA	TGTGCCTGGAGTGTACGGACAGGCTATAATTCACCCCTCCACTTT	CAWSVRTGYNSPLHF
NA	TRBV2	TRBJ1-1	NA	TGTGCCAGCAAGTTGAACACTGAAGCTTTCTTT	CASKLNTEAFF
NA	TRBV24-1	TRBJ1-2	NA	TGTGCCACCACCGTAGGGGAGGAGGGATCTAACTATGGCTACACCTTC	CATTVGEEGSNYGYTF
NA	TRBV19	TRBJ2-1	NA	TGTGCCAGTAGTATTTCGGCAGCTGCCTACAATGAGCAGTTCTTC	CASSISAAAYNEQFF
TRBD1	TRBV11-2	TRBJ2-4	NA	TGTGCCAGCAGCTGGACAGGGGAAAACATTCAGTACTTC	CASSWTGENIQYF
TRBD1	TRBV6-1	TRBJ2-3	NA	TGTGCCAGCAGTGAAGTCGGTAACAGGGGGGATACGCAGTATTTT	CASSEVGNRGDTQYF
TRBD1	TRBV6-5	TRBJ1-2	NA	TGTGCCAGCAGTTACTCCGAGACAGGGAGGGATGGCTACACCTTC	CASSYSETGRDGYTF
TRBD2	TRBV4-1	TRBJ2-5	NA	TGCGCCAGCAGCCAAGAACCCCCGGGGGGCCAAGAGACCCAGTACTTC	CASSQEPPGGQETQYF
NA	TRBV7-2	TRBJ1-2	NA	TGTGCCAGCAGCTTTAATTTCCAGGGGGGCTACACCTTC	CASSFNFQGGYTF
NA	TRBV19	TRBJ2-5	NA	TGTGCCAGTAGTATAAGGGCCGAAGAGACCCAGTACTTC	CASSIRAEETQYF
NA	TRBV29-1	TRBJ1-2	once	TGCAGCGTTGAAGCCCCCGGGGGGGCCTATGGCTACACCTTC	CSVEAPGGAYGYTF
TRBD2	TRBV6-5	TRBJ2-1	NA	TGTGCCAGCATTTGGCCTAGCGGGAGGGCCGCTGAGCAGTTCTTC	CASIWPSGRAAEQFF
NA	TRBV6-5	TRBJ1-6	NA	TGTGCCAGCAGTATTGACAGTATTAGGAATTCACCCCTCCACTTT	CASSIDSIRNSPLHF
NA	TRBV10-3	TRBJ2-3	NA	TGTGCCATCAGTGCCCAGGGACGCTCGGAGGGAACGCAGTATTTT	CAISAQGRSEGTQYF
NA	TRBV4-3	TRBJ2-7	NA	TGCGCCAGCAGCCAAGTCCCCTACGAGCAGTACTTC	CASSQVPYEQYF
TRBD1	TRBV7-2	TRBJ2-7	few	TGTGCCAGCAGCTTGGACGGCAGGGGGCAGTTCGAGCAGTACTTC	CASSLDGRGQFEQYF
NA	TRBV11-2	TRBJ1-1	NA	TGTGCCAGCAGCTTAACAGTAGTAGTGGCTGAAGCTTTCTTT	CASSLTVVVAEAFF
NA	TRBV24-1	TRBJ2-1	NA	TGTGCCACCAGTGATTTTCGGGACAATGAGCAGTTCTTC	CATSDFRDNEQFF
NA	TRBV30	TRBJ1-1	NA	NA	CAWSVSLPTPAFF
NA	TRBV30	TRBJ2-7	once	TGTGCCTGGAGTGTTAATAGCGGCTCCTACGAGCAGTACTTC	CAWSVNSGSYEQYF
NA	TRBV7-6	TRBJ1-1	NA	TGTGCCAGCAGCGCACAGGAATCCACTGAAGCTTTCTTT	CASSAQESTEAFF
NA	TRBV7-3	TRBJ2-5	NA	TGTGCCAGCAGCGACCGGGGCGGCGGTGTGGAGACCCAGTACTTC	CASSDRGGGVETQYF
NA	TRBV27	TRBJ1-4	once	TGTGCCAGCAGCTCCTGGGGGGGGCTGGAAGAAAAACTGTTTTTT	CASSSWGGLEEKLFF
TRBD1	TRBV6-1	TRBJ2-2	once	TGTGCCAGCAGTGAGGAGACAGGGGGCACCGGGGAGCTGTTTTTT	CASSEETGGTGELFF
NA	TRBV4-2	TRBJ1-1	NA	TGTGCCAGCAGCCAATTGTCTGTGAACACTGAAGCTTTCTTT	CASSQLSVNTEAFF
NA	TRBV7-8	TRBJ1-6	NA	TGTGCCAGCAGCCCCATGCGGGGGGGTTCCTATAATTCACCCCTCCACTTT	CASSPMRGGSYNSPLHF
TRBD2	TRBV7-8	TRBJ2-3	NA	TGTGCCAGCAGCCCTCCTAGCGGGGGGCTCACAGATACGCAGTATTTT	CASSPPSGGLTDTQYF
NA	TRBV19	TRBJ1-1	NA	TGTGCCAGTAGTCCCACAGAAAACAAAAAGCCACTAAAAGCTTTCTTT	CASSPTENKKPLKAFF
TRBD1	TRBV29-1	TRBJ2-5	NA	TGCAGCGTTGAAACCCGGACAGGGTACCAAGAGACCCAGTACTTC	CSVETRTGYQETQYF
TRBD1	TRBV11-1	TRBJ1-2	NA	TGTGCCAGCAGCTTGTCGACAGGGTCCCCTAACTATGGCTACACCTTC	CASSLSTGSPNYGYTF